One sample yielded the 32 T cell receptor beta chains listed below, sequenced in a study of synovial regulatory T cells in juvenile arthritis. Study-wide findings and caveats: Inflammation-associated Treg cells in blood had less TCR diversity than the remaining blood Treg cells.

No antigen is known for these receptors. Libraries were prepared by immunoSEQ multiplex PCR; TCRdb keeps only in-frame clonotypes and omits some of them. Its table lists 950 to 1,100 clones. Input material: Treg cells from blood. Documented subset: HLA-DR+ inflammation-associated blood Treg cells. The receptors come from a donor aged 2-30 years with juvenile idiopathic arthritis.

This clone ranks as large in terms of frequency. The chain has TRBV9 and TRBJ1-2; TCRdb outputs TRBD1, but without DNA this stays unchecked. Germline V gene lookup returns CDR1 SGDLS and CDR2 YYNGEE. This CDR3 has 18 amino acids. The DNA is not on file. CDR3 sequence: CASSDRFGQGGVGPGYTF.

Measured by frequency, this clone is medium-sized (0.01 to 0.1%). The chain carries TRBV11-2 and TRBJ2-5; the TRBD2 assignment by TCRdb is unverifiable without DNA. CDR1 is SGHAT and CDR2 is FQNNGV in the germline V gene. The length of the CDR3 is 11 residues. The DNA sequence is not available. CDR3 loop: CASSLSETQYF.

Frequency places this clone as large. V usage is TRBV9 and J usage is TRBJ2-7. The V gene's germline CDR1 is SGDLS and CDR2 YYNGEE. The CDR3 loop spans 14 amino acids. No coding sequence is recorded. CDR3: CASSLDGASYEQYF.

This clone is medium-sized (0.01 to 0.1%) by frequency. The chain is built from TRBV11-2 and TRBJ2-1; TCRdb's D call, TRBD1, is unchecked because there is no DNA. The CDR3 runs 16 residues. No DNA accompanies this entry. Germline V lookup: CDR1 SGHAT, CDR2 FQNNGV. Here the CDR3 reads CASSPWGSSSYNEQFF. Using reference TRBV11-2 and TRBJ2-1 for the parts outside the CDR3, the full variable domain is EAGVAQSPRYKIIEKRQSVAFWCNPISGHATLYWYQQILGQGPKLLIQFQNNGVVDDSQLPKDRFSAERLKGVDSTLKIQPAKLEDSAVYLCASSPWGSSSYNEQFFGPGTRLTVL.

This clone registers medium-sized by frequency. The rearrangement links TRBV4-2 to TRBJ2-3. The CDR3 spans 14 residues. The DNA is not on file. Germline CDR1 and CDR2: LGHNA and YNFKEQ. The CDR3 is CASSQETRTDTQYF.

This clone is classed as medium-sized (0.01 to 0.1%) by frequency. V is TRBV11-2 and J is TRBJ1-2; TCRdb outputs TRBD1, but without DNA this stays unchecked. The CDR3 has 15 amino acids. No DNA sequence was recorded. The germline V gene has CDR1 SGHAT and CDR2 FQNNGV. CDR3 amino acids: CASSSPGQGAPGYTF.

Frequency places this clone as medium-sized. The genes are TRBV7-9 and TRBJ1-1. CDR1 and CDR2 from the germline V gene are SEHNR and FQNEAQ (reference sequence). The CDR3 extends over 15 amino acids. DNA was not recorded. The CDR3 spells CASSFVVIMNTEAFF. Full variable domain (outside the CDR3, taken from reference TRBV7-9 and TRBJ1-1): DTGVSQNPRHKITKRGQNVTFRCDPISEHNRLYWYRQTLGQGPEFLTYFQNEAQLEKSRLLSDRFSAERPKGSFSTLEIQRTEQGDSAMYLCASSFVVIMNTEAFFGQGTRLTVV.

This clone is classed as medium-sized by frequency. The chain couples TRBV5-5 to TRBJ2-2; the TRBD1 assignment by TCRdb is unverifiable without DNA. This CDR3 is 15 amino acids long. The nucleotide record is missing. Germline lookup yields CDR1 SGHKS and CDR2 YYEKEE (reference sequence). The CDR3 reads CASSFLQGNTGELFF.

Frequency places this clone as medium-sized (0.01 to 0.1%). V and J are TRBV7-9 and TRBJ2-3; the D call from TCRdb, TRBD2, cannot be confirmed without DNA. CDR3 size: 15 residues. No nucleotide data were recorded. The germline V gene encodes CDR1 SEHNR and CDR2 FQNEAQ (reference sequence). CDR3 protein: CASSLAGGALDTQYF.

This clone shows up as medium-sized by frequency. This chain links TRBV7-6 with TRBJ2-1; absent DNA, TCRdb's TRBD2 call cannot be checked. Germline assignment: CDR1 SGHVS and CDR2 FNYEAQ. This CDR3 contains 16 residues. No DNA sequence was recorded. The CDR3 region is CASSSTTVRSYNEQFF.

In terms of frequency, this clone is medium-sized. The CDR3 loop is CASSPGTGGGQPQHF. The chain couples TRBV9 to TRBJ1-5; without DNA, the TCRdb call of TRBD1 cannot be checked. The CDR3 sequence is 15 residues long. There is no recorded DNA. Germline CDR1 and CDR2: SGDLS and YYNGEE.

This clone is labeled medium-sized based on frequency. The chain couples TRBV7-8 to TRBJ1-5. The CDR3 consists of 13 residues. The nucleotide record is missing. In germline, CDR1 is SGHVS, CDR2 FQNEAQ. CDR3 amino acids: CASSSGFNQPQHF.

This clone is identified as medium-sized from frequency. CDR3 sequence: CASSPIASPSYNEQFF. The chain uses TRBV7-9 and TRBJ2-1; TCRdb indicates TRBD2, and absent DNA this call remains unverified. The germline CDR1 and CDR2 sequences are SEHNR and FQNEAQ (reference sequence). This CDR3 has 16 amino acids. DNA is not recorded here.

By frequency, this clone registers medium-sized. The chain recombines TRBV19 with TRBJ2-5; TCRdb proposes TRBD2, but this gene call is untestable without DNA. The CDR3 sequence is 16 residues long. No DNA accompanies this entry. Germline-derived CDR1 and CDR2 are LNHDA and SQIVND (reference sequence). CDR3 protein: CASSIGAGKGEETQYF. Filled out from reference TRBV19 and TRBJ2-5, the complete variable domain reads DGGITQSPKYLFRKEGQNVTLSCEQNLNHDAMYWYRQDPGQGLRLIYYSQIVNDFQKGDIAEGYSVSREKKESFPLTVTSAQKNPTAFYLCASSIGAGKGEETQYFGPGTRLLVL.

This clone is called medium-sized (0.01 to 0.1%) based on its frequency. V is TRBV28 and J is TRBJ2-1; TCRdb gives TRBD2 as the D gene, but with no DNA this cannot be confirmed. This CDR3 has 15 residues. No nucleotide data were recorded. Germline V gene data show CDR1 as MDHEN and CDR2 as SYDVKM. This chain's CDR3 is CASSLAGGPVNEQFF.

This clone registers medium-sized (0.01 to 0.1%) by frequency. The chain employs TRBV7-2 and TRBJ2-5; TCRdb proposes TRBD2, but this gene call is untestable without DNA. Germline V gene lookup returns CDR1 SGHTA and CDR2 FQGNSA. CDR3 length equals 15 residues. There is no recorded DNA. CDR3 sequence reads: CASSKGLADRETQYF. The full variable domain, rest sourced from reference TRBV7-2 and TRBJ2-5, is GAGVSQSPSNKVTEKGKDVELRCDPISGHTALYWYRQSLGQGLEFLIYFQGNSAPDKSGLPSDRFSAERTGGSVSTLTIQRTQQEDSAVYLCASSKGLADRETQYFGPGTRLLVL.

This clone is labeled medium-sized based on frequency. The V gene is TRBV15, the J gene TRBJ2-2; checking the TCRdb D call of TRBD2 is not possible without DNA. Germline V gives CDR1 LNHNV, CDR2 YYDKDF (reference sequence). The CDR3 extends over 18 amino acids. No DNA is listed. CDR3 residues: CATSRDQAGGPWTGELFF.

By frequency, this clone registers medium-sized. The rearrangement uses TRBV5-1 and TRBJ1-1; TCRdb designates TRBD1, a call that cannot be tested without DNA. The CDR3 is 14 residues long. The DNA sequence is not available. The germline gives CDR1 SGHRS, CDR2 YFSETQ. The CDR3 here is CASSFTGANTEAFF.

Frequency places this clone as medium-sized. V usage is TRBV6-6 and J usage is TRBJ2-7; TCRdb selects TRBD2, and the lack of DNA leaves this call unchecked. CDR1 MNHNY and CDR2 SVGAGI come from the germline V gene (reference sequence). This CDR3 is 15 amino acids long. Only the protein sequence is given. The CDR3 reads CASTYRGSYSYEQYF.

According to its frequency, this clone is medium-sized. The chain joins TRBV6-5 to TRBJ2-1; there is no DNA to check the TCRdb D call of TRBD2. The CDR3 contains 16 residues. Nucleotide data are not available. The germline CDR1 and CDR2 sequences are MNHEY and SVGAGI. CDR3 region: CASSYVWGEGYNEQFF.

This clone is deemed medium-sized (0.01 to 0.1%) by its frequency. The chain couples TRBV7-9 to TRBJ1-2; absent DNA, TCRdb's TRBD1 call cannot be checked. Germline loops: CDR1 SEHNR, CDR2 FQNEAQ (reference sequence). The length of the CDR3 is 16 residues. The coding DNA is unavailable. Here the CDR3 reads CASSLFRAGPSYGYTF.

By frequency, this clone registers medium-sized. This chain joins TRBV7-2 and TRBJ1-2; TCRdb picks TRBD1, but there is no DNA to check that call. CDR1 is SGHTA and CDR2 is FQGNSA in the germline V gene. The CDR3 extends over 14 amino acids. No coding sequence is recorded. The CDR3 here is CASSLDRTVYGYTF.

By frequency, this clone is medium-sized. The V and J genes are TRBV5-1 and TRBJ2-7; with no DNA, the TCRdb D assignment of TRBD1 cannot be verified. Germline V gene lookup returns CDR1 SGHRS and CDR2 YFSETQ. The CDR3 extends over 16 amino acids. The DNA is not on file. Here the CDR3 reads CASSLTSGGIFYEQYF.

This clone is deemed medium-sized (0.01 to 0.1%) by its frequency. The chain recombines TRBV7-3 with TRBJ2-7. The CDR3 covers 14 residues. The DNA is unrecorded. From germline, CDR1 is SGHTA and CDR2 FQGTGA. CDR3: CASSFRGVGYEQYF.

This clone counts as medium-sized by frequency. The V gene is TRBV19, the J gene TRBJ2-1; TCRdb proposes TRBD2, but this gene call is untestable without DNA. This CDR3 has 14 residues. No DNA is listed. Germline CDR1 and CDR2: LNHDA and SQIVND (reference sequence). CDR3 sequence reads: CASSLWGGRNEQFF.

Measured by frequency, this clone is medium-sized. V gene TRBV7-1 combines with J gene TRBJ1-2. TRBV7-1 is recorded as an ORF, its role being uncertain. This CDR3 is 17 amino acids long. No DNA sequence is on record. CDR3 residues: CASSLEEHRRRSMRYTF.

This clone is medium-sized (0.01 to 0.1%) by frequency. The V and J genes are TRBV5-1 and TRBJ2-5; without DNA, the TCRdb call of TRBD2 cannot be checked. This CDR3 has 13 residues. A DNA sequence was not provided. Per germline, CDR1 SGHRS and CDR2 YFSETQ. This CDR3 is CASSDGSWETQYF.

This clone is classed as medium-sized by frequency. The rearrangement links TRBV5-4 to TRBJ1-1; lacking DNA, the TRBD1 call made by TCRdb goes unchecked. The V gene's germline CDR1 is SGHNT and CDR2 YYREEE (reference sequence). This CDR3 region has 15 residues. No DNA sequence is on record. This CDR3 is CASSPDIPGDTEAFF.

Its frequency marks this clone as medium-sized. V usage is TRBV5-4 and J usage is TRBJ1-1; TCRdb indicates TRBD1, and absent DNA this call remains unverified. The CDR3 loop spans 16 amino acids. No DNA was logged. From germline, CDR1 is SGHNT and CDR2 YYREEE (reference sequence). CDR3 residues: CASSSPLGQGHTEAFF.

Judged by frequency, this clone is medium-sized. The V call is TRBV4-1, the J call TRBJ2-7; the TRBD2 assignment by TCRdb is unverifiable without DNA. The CDR3 has 15 residues. Only the protein sequence is given. CDR1 and CDR2 (germline): MGHRA, YSYEKL. CDR3: CASSPGTSGRSEQYF.

Its frequency marks this clone as medium-sized (0.01 to 0.1%). The chain uses TRBV11-2 and TRBJ1-5. Germline V gene lookup returns CDR1 SGHAT and CDR2 FQNNGV. The CDR3 totals 13 residues. DNA is not recorded here. Here the CDR3 reads CASSLGVGSPQHF.

This clone ranks as medium-sized in terms of frequency. The CDR3 sequence: CASSQINSYEQYF. The rearrangement links TRBV14 to TRBJ2-7; TCRdb lists TRBD1, though no DNA is available to test this call. The CDR3 spans 13 residues. DNA was not recorded. Germline CDR1 reads SGHDN; CDR2 reads FVKESK.